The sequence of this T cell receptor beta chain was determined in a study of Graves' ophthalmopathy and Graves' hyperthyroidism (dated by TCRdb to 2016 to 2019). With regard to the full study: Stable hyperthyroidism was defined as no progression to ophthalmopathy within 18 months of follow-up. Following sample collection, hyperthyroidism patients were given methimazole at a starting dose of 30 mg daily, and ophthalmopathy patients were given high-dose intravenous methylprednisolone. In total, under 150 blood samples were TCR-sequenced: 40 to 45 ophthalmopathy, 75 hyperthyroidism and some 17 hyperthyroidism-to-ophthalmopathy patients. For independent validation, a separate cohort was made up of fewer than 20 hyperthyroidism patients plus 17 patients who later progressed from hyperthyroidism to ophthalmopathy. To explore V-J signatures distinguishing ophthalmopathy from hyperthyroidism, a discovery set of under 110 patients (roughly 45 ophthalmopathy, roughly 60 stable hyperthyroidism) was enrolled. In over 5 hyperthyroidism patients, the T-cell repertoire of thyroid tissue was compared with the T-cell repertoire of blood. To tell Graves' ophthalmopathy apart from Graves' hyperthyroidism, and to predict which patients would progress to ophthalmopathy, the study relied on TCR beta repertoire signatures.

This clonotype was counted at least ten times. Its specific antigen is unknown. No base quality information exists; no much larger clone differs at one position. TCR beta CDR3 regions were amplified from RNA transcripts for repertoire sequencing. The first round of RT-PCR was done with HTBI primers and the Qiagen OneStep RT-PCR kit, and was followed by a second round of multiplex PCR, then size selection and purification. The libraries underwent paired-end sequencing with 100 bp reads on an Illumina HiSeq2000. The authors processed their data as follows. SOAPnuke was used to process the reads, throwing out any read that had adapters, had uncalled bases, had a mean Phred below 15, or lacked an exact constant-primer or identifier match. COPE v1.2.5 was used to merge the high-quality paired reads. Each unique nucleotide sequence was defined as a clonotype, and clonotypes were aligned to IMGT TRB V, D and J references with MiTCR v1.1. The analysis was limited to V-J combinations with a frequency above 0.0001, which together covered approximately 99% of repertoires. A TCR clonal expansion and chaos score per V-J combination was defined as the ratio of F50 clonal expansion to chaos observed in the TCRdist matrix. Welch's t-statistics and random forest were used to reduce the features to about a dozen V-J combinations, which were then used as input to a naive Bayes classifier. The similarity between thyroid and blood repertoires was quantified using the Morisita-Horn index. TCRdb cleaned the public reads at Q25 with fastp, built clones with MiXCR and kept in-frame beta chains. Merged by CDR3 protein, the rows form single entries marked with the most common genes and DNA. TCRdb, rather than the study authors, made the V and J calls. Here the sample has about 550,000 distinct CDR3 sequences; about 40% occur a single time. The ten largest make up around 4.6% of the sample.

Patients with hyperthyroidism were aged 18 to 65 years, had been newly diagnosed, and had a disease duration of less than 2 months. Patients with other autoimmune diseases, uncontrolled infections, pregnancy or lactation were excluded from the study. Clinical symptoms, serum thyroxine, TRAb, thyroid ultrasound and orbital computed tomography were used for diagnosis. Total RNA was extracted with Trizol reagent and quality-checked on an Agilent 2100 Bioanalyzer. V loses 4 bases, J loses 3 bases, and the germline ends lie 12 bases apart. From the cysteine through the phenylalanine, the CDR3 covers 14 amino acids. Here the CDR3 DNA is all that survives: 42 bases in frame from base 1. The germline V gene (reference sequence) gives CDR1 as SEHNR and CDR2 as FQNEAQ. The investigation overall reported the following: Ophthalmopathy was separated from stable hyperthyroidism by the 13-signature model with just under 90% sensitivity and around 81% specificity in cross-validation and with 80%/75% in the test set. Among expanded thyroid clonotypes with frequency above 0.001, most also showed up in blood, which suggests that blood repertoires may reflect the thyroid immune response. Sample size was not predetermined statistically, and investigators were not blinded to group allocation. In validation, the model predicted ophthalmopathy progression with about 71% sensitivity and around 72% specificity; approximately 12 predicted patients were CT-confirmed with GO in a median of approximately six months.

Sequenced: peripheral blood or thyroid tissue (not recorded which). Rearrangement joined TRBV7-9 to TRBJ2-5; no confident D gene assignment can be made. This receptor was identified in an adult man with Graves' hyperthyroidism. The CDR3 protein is CASSSGRVEETQYF. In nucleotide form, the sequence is TGTGCCAGCAGCTCGGGTCGTGTAGAAGAGACCCAGTACTTC.